The 25 T cell receptor beta chains listed next were all sequenced from one sample in a study of radiotherapy plus CTLA-4 blockade in lung cancer. The protocol was immunoSEQ multiplex PCR, while the TCRdb copy is restricted to in-frame clones and leaves out a portion. This repertoire shows approximately 53,000 clones, 85% found once; its top ten account for around a quarter. This material consisted of peripheral blood, taken from a patient treated with radiotherapy plus ipilimumab. Receptors originate from a human donor with non-small cell lung cancer whose response to radiotherapy plus ipilimumab could not be evaluated.

The chain has TRBV7-2 and TRBJ2-1; 8 bases align to TRBD2. The germline gives CDR1 SGHTA, CDR2 FQGNSA. The CDR3 length is 15 residues. With 5 bases clipped from V and 2 bases from J, the junction kept 5 bases outside the gene matches. This CDR3 reads CASSPEAGAYNEQFF. Written as DNA, the CDR3 is TGTGCCAGCAGCCCCGAAGCGGGAGCCTACAATGAGCAGTTCTTC.

V and J are TRBV7-8 and TRBJ1-1; D uncertain. The CDR3 is 18 amino acids. Germline CDR1 reads SGHVS; CDR2 reads FQNEAQ. V was clipped by 1 base and J by 0 bases, with 18 bases between them. CDR3 region: CASSLERVGRQMNTEAFF. CDR3 in DNA: TGTGCCAGCAGCTTAGAAAGGGTGGGGAGGCAGATGAACACTGAAGCTTTCTTT.

This clone is a singleton in its sample. The gene calls are TRBV28 and TRBJ1-3, with TRBD1 identical over 8 bases. This CDR3 has 14 residues. In germline, CDR1 is MDHEN, CDR2 SYDVKM. J gave up 2 bases and V 4 bases, and 1 base lay outside the gene matches. The CDR3 DNA reads TGTGCCAGCAGTTCGACAGGGGCTGGAAACACCATATATTTT. It specifies CASSSTGAGNTIYF.

This clone was observed once. J is TRBJ2-1 and V is TRBV30; 10 bases match TRBD2. V lost 5 bases, J lost 4 bases, and 5 bases stayed unmatched. The germline gives CDR1 GTSNPN, CDR2 SVGIG (reference sequence). The CDR3 runs to 14 residues. The CDR3 bases are TGTGCCTGGCAGACTAGCGGGCGTTACAATGAGCAGTTCTTC. It is translated as CAWQTSGRYNEQFF. The variable domain in full, with the rest retrieved from reference TRBV30 and TRBJ2-1, is SQTIHQWPATLVQPVGSPLSLECTVEGTSNPNLYWYRQAAGRGLQLLFYSVGIGQISSEVPQNLSASRPQDRQFILSSKKLLLSDSGFYLCAWQTSGRYNEQFFGPGTRLTVL.

A single count supports this clone. The chain has TRBV7-9 and TRBJ1-2; no clear D. Per the germline V gene, CDR1 is SEHNR and CDR2 is FQNEAQ (reference sequence). CDR3 length: 15 residues. V was shortened by 2 bases and J by 2 bases, with 12 bases between the two germline ends. The CDR3 nucleotides are TGTGCCAGCAGCTTAATCCCGGACTCCAACTATGGCTACACCTTC. The encoded protein is CASSLIPDSNYGYTF.

V and J are TRBV28 and TRBJ1-6; D remains ambiguous. This CDR3 is 16 amino acids long. Germline CDR1 MDHEN, CDR2 SYDVKM. Trimming pared 3 bases from V and 10 bases from J, leaving 19 bases between. The CDR3: CASSFEQPESQSPLHF. DNA for the CDR3: TGTGCCAGCAGTTTCGAACAGCCCGAATCCCAATCACCCCTCCACTTT. The variable domain in full, completed from reference TRBV28 and TRBJ1-6, reads DVKVTQSSRYLVKRTGEKVFLECVQDMDHENMFWYRQDPGLGLRLIYFSYDVKMKEKGDIPEGYSVSREKKERFSLILESASTNQTSMYLCASSFEQPESQSPLHFGNGTRLTVT.

The rearrangement uses TRBV6-1 and TRBJ2-3; perhaps TRBD2 as D (5 bases). The CDR3 has 13 residues. V was trimmed by 5 bases and J by 0 bases, leaving 6 bases between them. CDR1 and CDR2 from the germline V gene are MNHNS and SASEGT. The CDR3 sequence is CASSRGSTDTQYF. In nucleotides, the CDR3 is TGTGCCAGCAGTCGCGGGAGCACAGATACGCAGTATTTT.

The sample holds one count of this clone. This chain connects TRBV9 to TRBJ2-7; D is uncertain. Germline lookup yields CDR1 SGDLS and CDR2 YYNGEE. The CDR3 consists of 11 residues. Trimming stripped 7 bases from V and 4 bases from J, with 9 bases between. The CDR3 DNA sequence: TGTGCCAGCGGAGAGGAATACGAGCAGTACTTC. Protein sequence: CASGEEYEQYF.

The rearrangement joins TRBV7-2 to TRBJ2-7, with a weak D call TRBD1 (6 bases). Germline V gene data show CDR1 as SGHTA and CDR2 as FQGNSA. The V gene lost 4 bases and the J gene lost 1 base, with 14 bases spanning the gap. This CDR3 region has 15 residues. The CDR3 sequence is CASSWGHYTSYEQYF. In DNA form, the CDR3 reads TGTGCCAGCAGCTGGGGACACTATACGTCCTACGAGCAGTACTTC.

A note on this clone: One junction end does not reproduce the germline sequence, and a read error may be involved. This chain connects TRBV6-5 to TRBJ1-2, with TRBD1 as a possible D gene (6 bases). The germline V gene has CDR1 MNHEY and CDR2 SVGAGI. The CDR3 spans 15 residues. The CDR3 sequence: CASSYSLSGAYGYTF. The CDR3 region has the DNA TGTGCCAGCAGCTACTCCCTTTCAGGGGCCTATGGCTACACCTTC.

The CDR3 DNA reads as TGTGCCAGCAGTTTAGGGACAGGGTGGTACGAGCAGTACTTC. Protein: CASSLGTGWYEQYF. The J gene is TRBJ2-7, the V gene TRBV28; the match to TRBD1 covers 9 bases. The germline CDR1 and CDR2 sequences are MDHEN and SYDVKM. V was clipped by 2 bases and J by 4 bases; unmatched bases: 3. CDR3 length: 14 residues. The variable domain in full, with the rest retrieved from reference TRBV28 and TRBJ2-7, is DVKVTQSSRYLVKRTGEKVFLECVQDMDHENMFWYRQDPGLGLRLIYFSYDVKMKEKGDIPEGYSVSREKKERFSLILESASTNQTSMYLCASSLGTGWYEQYFGPGTRLTVT.

J is TRBJ1-2 and V is TRBV19; D is unresolved. Trimming removed 3 bases from V and 4 bases from J, with 12 bases in between. This CDR3 comprises 14 residues. Germline lookup yields CDR1 LNHDA and CDR2 SQIVND (reference sequence). The CDR3 sequence: CASSMFEGPYGYTF. The CDR3 bases are TGTGCCAGTAGTATGTTCGAGGGTCCCTATGGCTACACCTTC.

CDR3 amino acids: CASSLLRGQPQHF. The CDR3 nucleotides are TGTGCCAGTAGCCTCCTTCGAGGGCAGCCCCAGCATTTT. The J gene is TRBJ1-5, the V gene TRBV19; D gene unclear. CDR1 and CDR2 (germline): LNHDA, SQIVND (reference sequence). V shed 6 bases and J shed 7 bases, with 13 bases lying between them. The CDR3 loop spans 13 amino acids.

V is TRBV15 and J is TRBJ1-1; D gene ambiguous. The CDR3 covers 13 residues. V was cut by 0 bases and J by 5 bases, with 7 bases left in between. Germline CDR1 and CDR2: LNHNV and YYDKDF (reference sequence). The CDR3 DNA is TGTGCCACCAGCAGAGAGTCTCGGACTGAAGCTTTCTTT. It yields the protein CATSRESRTEAFF.

The chain employs TRBV11-3 and TRBJ2-3, with D tentatively TRBD1 (5 bases). CDR3 length equals 15 residues. Germline lookup yields CDR1 SGHNT and CDR2 YENEEA. Deletions cut 1 base from V and 0 bases from J, with 8 bases between. The CDR3 loop reads CASSLGQTSTDTQYF. CDR3 coding DNA: TGTGCCAGCAGCTTAGGACAGACTAGCACAGATACGCAGTATTTT.

The CDR3 DNA sequence: TGTGCCAGTAGTATATACTACAGGGGGCGGTTATCGGTTCATGGCTACACCTTC. Amino acids: CASSIYYRGRLSVHGYTF. V usage is TRBV19 and J usage is TRBJ1-2, with 9 bases fitting TRBD1. Germline lookup yields CDR1 LNHDA and CDR2 SQIVND (reference sequence). V was clipped by 2 bases and J by 6 bases; unmatched bases: 16. The CDR3 has 18 amino acids. Combining the CDR3 with reference TRBV19 and TRBJ1-2 gives the whole variable domain DGGITQSPKYLFRKEGQNVTLSCEQNLNHDAMYWYRQDPGQGLRLIYYSQIVNDFQKGDIAEGYSVSREKKESFPLTVTSAQKNPTAFYLCASSIYYRGRLSVHGYTFGSGTRLTVV.

This sequence joins TRBV21-1 and TRBJ1-5; TRBD1 was called by the table and not checked on the DNA. TRBV21-1 is described as a pseudogene. This CDR3 contains 18 residues. The CDR3 DNA reads as TGTGCCAGCAGCAAAGGGGTTCTGGACAGGGAATACAATCAGCCCCAGCATTTT. It encodes CASSKGVLDREYNQPQHF.

The chain uses TRBV5-1 and TRBJ1-2, with D maybe TRBD1 (5 bases). Per the germline V gene, CDR1 is SGHRS and CDR2 is YFSETQ. The CDR3 length is 15 residues. The V end was cut by 0 bases, the J end by 2 bases, with 11 bases between. DNA for the CDR3: TGCGCCAGCAGCTTGGCGGAAGCAGGGAACTATGGCTACACCTTC. Amino acid sequence: CASSLAEAGNYGYTF.

J is TRBJ2-7 and V is TRBV28; 10 bases fit TRBD1. The length of the CDR3 is 18 residues. V lost 1 base and J lost 4; bases outside the gene matches: 13. CDR1 is MDHEN and CDR2 is SYDVKM in the germline V gene. The CDR3 DNA reads as TGTGCCAGCAGTTTATCCTGGCGTCGGGACAGGGGTTCGTACGAGCAGTACTTC. Its translation: CASSLSWRRDRGSYEQYF. Together with reference TRBV28 and TRBJ2-7, the CDR3 gives the full variable domain: DVKVTQSSRYLVKRTGEKVFLECVQDMDHENMFWYRQDPGLGLRLIYFSYDVKMKEKGDIPEGYSVSREKKERFSLILESASTNQTSMYLCASSLSWRRDRGSYEQYFGPGTRLTVT.

The chain joins TRBV13 to TRBJ1-3; a possible D gene is TRBD1 (5 bases). The CDR3 extends over 15 amino acids. The V gene lost 5 bases and the J gene lost 0 bases, with 11 bases spanning the gap. Germline V lookup: CDR1 PRHDT, CDR2 FYEKMQ (reference sequence). The CDR3 DNA sequence: TGTGCCAGCAGCCAAGACAGCAACTCTGGAAACACCATATATTTT. Amino acid sequence: CASSQDSNSGNTIYF.

This clone was picked up one time. The rearrangement joins TRBV18 to TRBJ2-2; the match to TRBD1 covers 7 bases. The CDR3 runs to 15 residues. The trim removed 0 bases at V and 5 bases at J, leaving 3 bases unmatched. Germline V gene sequence: CDR1 KGHSH, CDR2 LQKENI. The CDR3: CASSPPTGRTGELFF. The CDR3 DNA sequence: TGTGCCAGCTCACCACCGACAGGGAGAACCGGGGAGCTGTTTTTT. The complete variable domain, with remaining parts taken from reference TRBV18 and TRBJ2-2, reads NAGVMQNPRHLVRRRGQEARLRCSPMKGHSHVYWYRQLPEEGLKFMVYLQKENIIDESGMPKERFSAEFPKEGPSILRIQQVVRGDSAAYFCASSPPTGRTGELFFGEGSRLTVL.

The V call is TRBV19, the J call TRBJ2-2; D is ambiguous. CDR1 is LNHDA and CDR2 is SQIVND in the germline V gene (reference sequence). The CDR3 runs to 14 residues. V lost 5 bases to trimming and J lost 4 bases, with 11 bases between them. The CDR3 nucleotides read TGTGCCAGTAGTTTCGCCAGATTCACCGGGGAGCTGTTTTTT. Amino acids: CASSFARFTGELFF.

The chain is built from TRBV7-9 and TRBJ2-5, with D unresolved. V was cut by 4 bases and J by 5 bases, with 5 bases left in between. This CDR3 is 11 amino acids long. Germline CDR1 and CDR2: SEHNR and FQNEAQ (reference sequence). The CDR3 region has the DNA TGTGCCAGCAGCTACCGGGAGACCCAGTACTTC. Translating gives CASSYRETQYF.

The rearrangement links TRBV5-5 to TRBJ1-1; 8 bases are a match to TRBD1. Germline V lookup: CDR1 SGHKS, CDR2 YYEKEE (reference sequence). The CDR3 is 17 amino acids. J gave up 0 bases and V 4 bases, and 11 bases lay outside the gene matches. The CDR3 nucleotides read TGTGCCAGCAGCCCCACCGGGACAGGCCTTATGAACACTGAAGCTTTCTTT. This encodes CASSPTGTGLMNTEAFF.

The chain uses TRBV5-1 and TRBJ2-7; a possible D gene is TRBD1 (5 bases). The CDR3 spans 15 residues. With 3 bases removed from V and 3 bases from J, the gap between germline ends came to 16 bases. Germline assignment: CDR1 SGHRS and CDR2 YFSETQ. In nucleotides, the CDR3 is TGCGCCAGCAGCTCCGCACCAGGGCCGGGCTACGAGCAGTACTTC. As protein: CASSSAPGPGYEQYF.